These T cell receptor beta chains were read from a single sample in a study of T cells in localized non-small cell lung cancer. Generated by immunoSEQ multiplex PCR, the TCRdb table keeps only in-frame clones and is missing some. Among tens of thousands of clones listed, roughly 90% were seen once. Sequences were derived from peripheral blood, sampled before any cancer treatment. Every receptor here comes from a woman between 35 and 70 years old with stage I lung adenocarcinoma. Both conserved end residues are part of each CDR3. The order of the fields is J gene, clone size, D gene, V gene, CDR3 DNA, CDR3 protein. D genes are given only for firm matches. Clone size is given for some rows only: seen once, a few or many times, or a class if the clone is expanded.

TRBJ1-1 | - | - | TRBV19 | TGTGCCAGTAGATACGGTTTGAACACTGAAGCTTTCTTT | CASRYGLNTEAFF
TRBJ2-1 | - | TRBD2 | TRBV7-6 | TGTGCCAGCAGCACTCGGGACTATTCTGAGCAGTTCTTC | CASSTRDYSEQFF
TRBJ2-5 | - | - | TRBV2 | TGTGCCAGCAGAAGGGGGGGTACTCAAGAGACCCAGTACTTC | CASRRGGTQETQYF
TRBJ2-7 | once | - | TRBV7-2 | TGTGCCAGCAGCTTAGTGCAGGGCTCCTACGAGCAGTACTTC | CASSLVQGSYEQYF
TRBJ1-3 | - | - | TRBV18 | TGTGCCAGCTCACAGGGGTACGGCTCTGGAAACACCATATATTTT | CASSQGYGSGNTIYF
TRBJ2-7 | - | - | TRBV18 | TGTGCCAGCTCACCATCATTGGGTAGCGCCTACGAGCAGTACTTC | CASSPSLGSAYEQYF
TRBJ2-3 | - | - | TRBV6-5 | TGTGCCAGCAGCACCAAGACAGCTAGCACAGATACGCAGTATTTT | CASSTKTASTDTQYF
TRBJ2-5 | - | - | TRBV7-6 | TGTGCCAGCAGCCCATTAGAAGGGACGACAAAGACCCAGTACTTC | CASSPLEGTTKTQYF
TRBJ2-1 | - | - | TRBV28 | TGTGCCAGCAGCTCCGGACGGGCTAATGAGCAGTTCTTC | CASSSGRANEQFF
TRBJ1-5 | - | - | TRBV7-9 | TGTGCCAGCAGCTTAACAAATCAGCCCCAGCATTTT | CASSLTNQPQHF
TRBJ2-2 | - | TRBD2 | TRBV25-1 | TGTGCCAGCAGTCGACTAGCCTTCGGGGAGCTGTTTTTT | CASSRLAFGELFF
TRBJ1-1 | - | - | TRBV4-2 | TGTGCCAGCATCCTGAATCAGGACACTGAAGCTTTCTTT | CASILNQDTEAFF
TRBJ1-2 | - | TRBD1 | TRBV19 | TGTGCCAGTAGTATAGATGCGACAGGGACATATGGCTACACCTTC | CASSIDATGTYGYTF
TRBJ1-5 | few | TRBD1 | TRBV28 | TGTGCCAGCAGTCAGGGGGAACAGCCCCAGCATTTT | CASSQGEQPQHF
TRBJ2-3 | once | TRBD1 | TRBV5-3 | TGTGCCAGAAGCCCCGGGACAGGGACTGGAGATACGCAGTATTTT | CARSPGTGTGDTQYF
TRBJ1-2 | - | TRBD1 | TRBV15 | TGTGCCACCAGCAGAGATCGAGGGGGGGACAGTGGCTACACCTTC | CATSRDRGGDSGYTF
TRBJ1-1 | - | - | TRBV30 | TGTGCCTGGACTGGTATGAACACTGAAGCTTTCTTT | CAWTGMNTEAFF
TRBJ2-1 | - | - | TRBV6-5 | TGTGCCAGCAGTTACTCGGGGTATTACAATGAGCAGTTCTTC | CASSYSGYYNEQFF
TRBJ2-7 | - | - | TRBV11-3 | TGTGCCAGCAGCCCCGACGGGAGCTCCTACGAGCAGTACTTC | CASSPDGSSYEQYF
TRBJ2-5 | - | TRBD2 | TRBV7-2 | TGTGCCAGCAGCCCAACTAGCGGGAGGAGGGAGACCCAGTACTTC | CASSPTSGRRETQYF
TRBJ2-6 | - | - | TRBV14 | TGTGCCAGCACCCTGCCCCCAGGGACCGGGGCCAACGTCCTGACTTTC | CASTLPPGTGANVLTF
TRBJ1-2 | - | - | TRBV2 | TGTGCCAGCAAGGGGGGGGCAGATGGCTACACCTTC | CASKGGADGYTF
TRBJ1-4 | once | TRBD1 | TRBV18 | TGTGCCAGCTCACCACCGCAGGGACAGGGGAATGAAAAACTGTTTTTT | CASSPPQGQGNEKLFF
TRBJ2-3 | - | TRBD2 | TRBV28 | TGTGCCAGCAGCCTAGCTCGCAGCGGGACTCCTAGCACAGATACGCAGTATTTT | CASSLARSGTPSTDTQYF
TRBJ2-1 | - | TRBD1 | TRBV18 | TGTGCCAGCTCACAAGGGACAGGGGGCATTGATGAGCAGTTCTTC | CASSQGTGGIDEQFF
TRBJ1-3 | - | - | TRBV5-1 | TGCGCCAGCAGCCGAATGGAACCTGGAAACACCATATATTTT | CASSRMEPGNTIYF
TRBJ2-5 | - | - | TRBV7-7 | TGTGCCAGCAGCATCAACGTATATGAGACCCAGTACTTC | CASSINVYETQYF
TRBJ1-1 | - | - | TRBV5-4 | TGTGCCAGCAGCTTTCAGGTGAACACTGAAGCTTTCTTT | CASSFQVNTEAFF
TRBJ2-7 | - | TRBD2 | TRBV11-2 | TGTGCCAGCAGCTTGTCTTCTAGCGGGTCTTCCTACGAGCAGTACTTC | CASSLSSSGSSYEQYF
TRBJ2-3 | - | - | TRBV6-4 | TGTGCCAGCAGCGCTAAAGGGGGGGGATCAGATACGCAGTATTTT | CASSAKGGGSDTQYF
TRBJ2-7 | once | - | TRBV18 | TGTGCCAGCTCCCAGGAGGGAGGGGGCTACGAGCAGTACTTC | CASSQEGGGYEQYF
TRBJ2-7 | - | - | TRBV6-5 | TGTGCCAGCAGTTACCTGCGGGACAGCTCCTACGAGCAGTACTTC | CASSYLRDSSYEQYF
TRBJ2-3 | - | - | TRBV9 | TGTGCCAGCAGCGTAGTTTCTAGCGGCACAGATACGCAGTATTTT | CASSVVSSGTDTQYF
TRBJ1-2 | - | - | TRBV19 | TGTGCCAGTTCACTGGACTATGGCTACACCTTC | CASSLDYGYTF
TRBJ1-3 | - | - | TRBV30 | TGTGCCTGCCGGAGAGGAAACACCATATATTTT | CACRRGNTIYF
TRBJ1-2 | - | TRBD1 | TRBV5-8 | TGTGCCAGCAACAAAGGACAGGGATGGAACTATGGCTACACCTTC | CASNKGQGWNYGYTF
TRBJ2-1 | - | TRBD1 | TRBV6-1 | TGTGCCAGCAGTCCCCGGGACAGGGGTCACAATGAGCAGTTCTTC | CASSPRDRGHNEQFF
TRBJ1-5 | - | TRBD1 | TRBV2 | TGTGCCAGCAGTGGGGACAGGGGGCCCAATCAGCCCCAGCATTTT | CASSGDRGPNQPQHF
TRBJ2-7 | - | - | TRBV6-5 | TGTGCCAGCAGTTACTCGAGTATCAGAGCCAGAAAGTTACACTTC | CASSYSSIRARKLHF
TRBJ2-5 | - | TRBD1 | TRBV18 | TGTGCCAGCTCACCCCCGACAGGGGACGGAGAGACCCAGTACTTC | CASSPPTGDGETQYF
TRBJ2-3 | once | TRBD1 | TRBV9 | TGTGCCAGCAGCGTGGGACAGCGAGACACAGATACGCAGTATTTT | CASSVGQRDTDTQYF
TRBJ2-7 | - | TRBD2 | TRBV9 | TGTGCCAGCAGCGTAGAAATAGCGGGGCTATACGAGCAGTACTTC | CASSVEIAGLYEQYF
TRBJ2-7 | - | TRBD2 | TRBV9 | TGTGCCAGCAATTCCGGGACTAGCGGGAGTGAGCAGTACTTC | CASNSGTSGSEQYF
TRBJ1-5 | few | - | TRBV6-5 | TGTGCCAGCAGTTACTCGGGGGGCGGCAATCAGCCCCAGCATTTT | CASSYSGGGNQPQHF
TRBJ2-1 | - | - | TRBV5-1 | TGCGCCAGCAGCTTGGGGGGGAAGAGTGGAAATGAGCAGTTCTTC | CASSLGGKSGNEQFF
TRBJ1-2 | - | TRBD1 | TRBV7-6 | TGTGCCAGCAGCTCGACAGGGGACTATGGCTACACCTTC | CASSSTGDYGYTF
TRBJ1-1 | - | TRBD1 | TRBV29-1 | TGCAGCGGTCGACAGGGCATGAACACTGAAGCTTTCTTT | CSGRQGMNTEAFF
TRBJ2-7 | - | - | TRBV5-1 | TGCGCCAGCAGCCACGGGGGTTTTTACGAGCAGTACTTC | CASSHGGFYEQYF